These T cell receptor beta chains were read from a single sample in a study of T cell changes during pregnancy in multiple sclerosis. Sequenced by immunoSEQ multiplex PCR; TCRdb stores in-frame clones only, minus some. This repertoire shows roughly 40,000 clones, around four fifths found once; its top ten account for 0.55% to 0.75%. Sequencing used CD4+ T cells from peripheral blood mononuclear cells, obtained before pregnancy. The receptors were gathered from a female donor with multiple sclerosis, enrolled in a pregnancy study. Both conserved end residues are part of each CDR3. The D gene is left open where the match is weak. A clone size is listed for some rows: how often the clone was seen (once, few, many), or a class if it is expanded.

v_gene,d_gene,j_gene,abundance,CDR3aa,CDR3nt
TRBV5-6,-,TRBJ2-5,once,CASSLALAGLTQETQYF,TGTGCCAGCAGCTTGGCCCTTGCGGGGCTTACGCAAGAGACCCAGTACTTC
TRBV6-1,-,TRBJ1-1,-,CASSEAAGMNTEAFF,TGTGCCAGCAGTGAAGCTGCAGGAATGAACACTGAAGCTTTCTTT
TRBV2,TRBD2,TRBJ2-5,-,CASRTSGSGETQYF,TGTGCCAGCAGGACTAGCGGGAGTGGAGAGACCCAGTACTTC
TRBV10-1,TRBD2,TRBJ2-7,-,CASSEKAGGRYEQYF,TGCGCCAGCAGTGAGAAGGCGGGAGGGCGGTACGAGCAGTACTTC
TRBV6-6,-,TRBJ2-3,-,CASSSVPNTDTQYF,TGTGCCAGCAGTTCGGTCCCAAACACAGATACGCAGTATTTT
TRBV30,-,TRBJ1-1,-,CAWSVQGNTEAFF,TGTGCCTGGAGTGTGCAGGGGAACACTGAAGCTTTCTTT
TRBV19,TRBD1,TRBJ1-5,-,CASSLQGDWSNQPQHF,TGTGCCAGTAGTTTACAGGGGGATTGGAGCAATCAGCCCCAGCATTTT
TRBV4-2,-,TRBJ2-3,-,CASSLQWDTQYF,TGTGCCAGCAGCCTTCAGTGGGATACGCAGTATTTT
TRBV7-2,TRBD2,TRBJ2-3,-,CASSSGGFTDTQYF,TGTGCCAGCAGCTCGGGGGGGTTCACAGATACGCAGTATTTT
TRBV7-8,-,TRBJ1-2,-,CASSPLGGQEGYTF,TGTGCCAGCAGCCCTTTGGGGGGGCAGGAAGGCTACACCTTC
TRBV6-4,-,TRBJ2-7,-,CASSALESSEQYF,TGTGCCAGCAGTGCGTTAGAATCTAGCGAGCAGTACTTC
TRBV18,-,TRBJ1-1,-,CASSPSTEAFF,TGTGCCAGCTCACCCTCCACTGAAGCTTTCTTT
TRBV19,-,TRBJ1-2,-,CASSMTALYGYTF,TGTGCCAGTAGTATGACAGCCCTCTATGGCTACACCTTC
TRBV27,TRBD2,TRBJ2-7,-,CASSFKGPSSGGAYEQYF,TGTGCCAGCAGTTTTAAAGGCCCCTCCAGCGGGGGCGCGTACGAGCAGTACTTC
TRBV9,TRBD2,TRBJ2-7,once,CASSVGLAGSSYEQYF,TGTGCCAGCAGCGTTGGACTAGCGGGCAGCTCCTACGAGCAGTACTTC
TRBV19,-,TRBJ2-6,-,CASSIDPPHLLAGANVLTF,TGTGCCAGTAGTATAGATCCACCCCACTTATTGGCTGGGGCCAACGTCCTGACTTTC
TRBV7-2,TRBD1,TRBJ1-2,-,CASSLGDRIYGYTF,TGTGCCAGCAGCTTGGGGGACAGGATCTATGGCTACACCTTC
TRBV5-1,-,TRBJ2-5,-,CASSLGGTSIQQETQYF,TGCGCCAGCAGCTTGGGAGGTACTAGTATCCAGCAAGAGACCCAGTACTTC
TRBV9,TRBD2,TRBJ2-2,once,CASSVASGAGTGELFF,TGTGCCAGCAGCGTAGCCAGCGGGGCCGGCACCGGGGAGCTGTTTTTT
TRBV7-6,-,TRBJ2-6,-,CASSRDSSQSRANVLTF,TGTGCCAGCAGCCGTGATTCCTCACAAAGTCGGGCCAACGTCCTGACTTTC
TRBV18,TRBD1,TRBJ1-5,-,CASSPPGQGGNQPQHF,TGTGCCAGCTCACCCCCGGGACAGGGTGGCAATCAGCCCCAGCATTTT
TRBV27,-,TRBJ1-5,-,CASRGGHQPQHF,TGTGCCAGCAGGGGGGGGCATCAGCCCCAGCATTTT
TRBV19,TRBD2,TRBJ2-1,-,CASTRASGLGNEQFF,TGTGCCAGTACACGGGCTAGCGGGTTGGGCAATGAGCAGTTCTTC
TRBV5-1,-,TRBJ2-5,-,CASSFSSQETQYF,TGCGCCAGCAGCTTTTCATCCCAAGAGACCCAGTACTTC
TRBV13,-,TRBJ2-7,once,CASSFGTVYEQYF,TGTGCCAGCAGCTTCGGGACTGTGTATGAGCAGTACTTC
TRBV6-5,-,TRBJ2-7,-,CASMTVGGDEQYF,TGTGCCAGCATGACGGTCGGAGGGGACGAGCAGTACTTC
TRBV15,-,TRBJ2-1,-,CATSRLKQGQEGQNEQFF,TGTGCCACCAGCAGACTAAAGCAGGGACAAGAGGGCCAAAATGAGCAGTTCTTC
TRBV25-1,TRBD1,TRBJ2-1,-,CASNRDRGGSYNEQFF,TGTGCCAGCAACCGGGACAGGGGCGGCTCCTACAATGAGCAGTTCTTC
TRBV15,TRBD1,TRBJ2-7,-,CATPTGDHEQYF,TGTGCCACACCGACAGGGGACCACGAGCAGTACTTC
TRBV16,TRBD1,TRBJ1-4,-,CASSPARDRDRANEKLFF,TGTGCCAGCAGCCCCGCCCGGGACAGGGATCGAGCTAATGAAAAACTGTTTTTT
TRBV7-9,TRBD1,TRBJ2-7,-,CARSAGQDLYEQYF,TGTGCCAGGTCGGCCGGACAGGACCTCTACGAGCAGTACTTC
TRBV9,TRBD2,TRBJ2-1,-,CASSGSPLAGPNEQFF,TGTGCCAGCAGCGGATCCCCCCTAGCGGGGCCCAATGAGCAGTTCTTC
TRBV6-5,-,TRBJ2-7,-,CASSYSKSGTYEQYF,TGTGCCAGCAGTTACTCGAAAAGCGGTACATACGAGCAGTACTTC
TRBV2,TRBD1,TRBJ1-4,-,CASSEALQGAGEKLFF,TGTGCCAGCAGTGAAGCGCTTCAGGGGGCTGGAGAAAAACTGTTTTTT
TRBV29-1,-,TRBJ2-5,-,CSVEQGVETQYF,TGCAGCGTTGAACAGGGTGTGGAGACCCAGTACTTC
TRBV10-1,TRBD1,TRBJ2-3,-,CASSESPGTGETDTQYF,TGCGCCAGCAGTGAGTCGCCAGGGACAGGTGAAACAGATACGCAGTATTTT
TRBV2,TRBD1,TRBJ1-2,-,CASSLDRGPHF,TGTGCCAGCAGCTTGGACAGGGGGCCCCACTTC
TRBV6-5,-,TRBJ1-3,once,CASRDRTYSGNTIYF,TGTGCCAGCAGAGACAGAACTTACTCTGGAAACACCATATATTTT
TRBV30,-,TRBJ2-7,-,CAWSVQGPEQYF,TGTGCCTGGAGCGTACAGGGACCCGAGCAGTACTTC
TRBV7-8,TRBD1,TRBJ1-5,-,CASSLGTGGAGNNQPQHF,TGTGCCAGCAGCTTAGGGACAGGGGGCGCGGGGAACAATCAGCCCCAGCATTTT
TRBV7-3,TRBD2,TRBJ2-1,-,CASSFGAATSRNEQFF,TGTGCCAGCAGCTTTGGGGCCGCGACTAGCAGAAATGAGCAGTTCTTC
TRBV15,TRBD1,TRBJ1-2,-,CATSRTPTGGYGYTF,TGTGCCACCAGCAGAACCCCGACAGGGGGGTATGGCTACACCTTC
TRBV18,TRBD1,TRBJ1-5,-,CATVGGDGNQPQHF,TGTGCCACGGTAGGGGGCGACGGCAATCAGCCCCAGCATTTT
TRBV7-9,TRBD1,TRBJ1-4,-,CASSLPQGGEKLFF,TGTGCCAGCAGTTTACCGCAGGGGGGCGAAAAACTGTTTTTT
TRBV7-6,-,TRBJ1-1,-,CASSSRGLLNTEAFF,TGTGCCAGCAGCTCGAGGGGGTTACTGAACACTGAAGCTTTCTTT
TRBV5-1,TRBD2,TRBJ2-3,-,CASSFGTSGSTDTQYF,TGCGCCAGCAGCTTTGGGACTAGCGGAAGCACAGATACGCAGTATTTT
TRBV4-3,-,TRBJ1-5,-,CASSQDLDISNQPQHF,TGCGCCAGCAGCCAAGATCTGGACATATCCAATCAGCCCCAGCATTTT
TRBV19,TRBD1,TRBJ2-7,-,CASRITGGTGYEQYF,TGTGCCAGTAGGATAACAGGGGGAACTGGTTACGAGCAGTACTTC
TRBV19,-,TRBJ1-5,-,CASSRRNNQPQHF,TGTGCCAGTAGTCGGAGGAACAATCAGCCCCAGCATTTT
TRBV5-5,TRBD1,TRBJ1-2,-,CASSPTGTGGDYGYTF,TGTGCCAGCAGCCCGACCGGGACAGGGGGCGACTATGGCTACACCTTC
TRBV7-7,-,TRBJ1-1,-,CASSLGLYTEAFF,TGTGCCAGCAGCTTAGGACTCTACACTGAAGCTTTCTTT
TRBV10-3,-,TRBJ1-1,-,CAISEAGITEAFF,TGTGCCATCAGTGAGGCCGGGATTACTGAAGCTTTCTTT
TRBV5-1,-,TRBJ1-1,-,CASSLTGKVEAFF,TGCGCCAGCAGCTTGACAGGGAAAGTTGAAGCTTTCTTT